The rows below give T cell receptor beta chains drawn from one sample of a study of breast tumors, draining lymph nodes, adjacent tissues. TCRdb re-called the multiplex PCR reads through MiXCR, storing one row per CDR3 protein. The sample has about 270,000 distinct CDR3 sequences, roughly 31% seen once. Source material: axillary lymph node tissue. Every receptor here comes from a female donor with breast cancer. Some clones in this sample may be carry-over from other donors' samples. Both conserved end residues are part of each CDR3. A D gene is named only where the DNA matches it firmly. Rows give clone size only sometimes, using once, few, many, or a class for an expanded clone.

size	V	D	J	DNA	CDR3
many	TRBV20-1	.	TRBJ1-6	TGCAGTGCTAGAGATTACGGAGAAACCCTCCACTTT	CSARDYGETLHF
many	TRBV5-6	TRBD1	TRBJ1-2	TGTGCCAGCCTATACCACAGGGGGAGTAACTATGGCTACACCTTC	CASLYHRGSNYGYTF
.	TRBV5-4	TRBD2	TRBJ2-1	TGTGCCAGCAGCTTGGGATATGGGCGGGAGGGGGATGAGCAGTTCTTC	CASSLGYGREGDEQFF
many	TRBV2	TRBD2	TRBJ2-2	TGTGCCAGCAGTGACGGACTAGGCGGGGAGCTGTTTTTT	CASSDGLGGELFF
many	TRBV19	.	TRBJ1-5	TGTGCCAGTACCCTGGGGGTAAGCCAGCCCCAGCATTTT	CASTLGVSQPQHF
.	TRBV5-5	.	TRBJ1-4	TGTGCCAGCAGCCGACACGAGGTGGATGAAAAACTGTTTTTT	CASSRHEVDEKLFF
many	TRBV19	TRBD2	TRBJ2-5	TGTGCCAGTAGTACGGGACTAGCGGGAGTGGGGGAGACCCAGTACTTC	CASSTGLAGVGETQYF
few	TRBV28	.	TRBJ2-1	TGTGCCAGCAGTTTGGGGCGGGGAGCGAGTGAGCAGTTCTTC	CASSLGRGASEQFF
many	TRBV24-1	.	TRBJ1-4	TGTGCCACCAGTGCAGGAGGGGGGAATGAAAAACTGTTTTTT	CATSAGGGNEKLFF
many	TRBV19	.	TRBJ1-2	TGTGCCAGTAGTACTGCCTCAGGTACGAACACCTTC	CASSTASGTNTF
.	TRBV5-1	.	TRBJ2-6	TGCGCCAGCAGCCCAGGGGGGCCTGGGGCCAGCGTCCTGACTTTC	CASSPGGPGASVLTF
many	TRBV12-5	.	TRBJ2-7	TGTGCTAGTGGTTTGGTAATGAGTTCGGCACAAACCTACGAGCAGTACTTC	CASGLVMSSAQTYEQYF
many	TRBV5-8	TRBD2	TRBJ2-1	TGTGCCAGCAGCTTAGGACTAGCGGGACACTACAATGAGCAGTTCTTC	CASSLGLAGHYNEQFF
few	TRBV4-1	.	TRBJ2-1	TGCGCCAGCAGCCTACCAATCCGCGGGAATTTCCACAATGAGCAGTTCTTC	CASSLPIRGNFHNEQFF
.	TRBV20-1	TRBD2	TRBJ2-5	TGCAGTGCTAGAGATGGTCGACTAGCGGCAGTCCAAGAGACCCAGTACTTC	CSARDGRLAAVQETQYF
.	TRBV4-1	.	TRBJ1-4	TGCGCCAGCAGCCGGATTGGGGGGGATGAAAAACTGTTTTTT	CASSRIGGDEKLFF
.	TRBV6-2/TRBV6-3	.	TRBJ1-5	TGTGCCAGCAGTCACTCGGAAGGACAGCCCCAGCATTTT	CASSHSEGQPQHF
.	TRBV19	.	TRBJ1-5	TGTGCCAGTAGTTCCTTCGGACAGACCGAGCATTTT	CASSSFGQTEHF